These T cell receptor beta chains were read from a single sample in a study of a mutant IDH1 vaccine in newly diagnosed glioma. No cognate antigen is known for these TCRs. Clones were read by immunoSEQ multiplex PCR, and TCRdb kept only the in-frame ones, dropping some. The sample gives roughly 30,000 clones, around 89% of which show up once; about 2.3% is in the top ten. The material sequenced was PBMCs, taken from a glioma patient whose treatment included an IDH1 peptide vaccine. These receptors were obtained from a man aged 35 to 55 with glioma. Each CDR3 is given with its conserved first and last residue. Each record gives: D gene, V gene, J gene, clone size, CDR3 DNA, CDR3 protein. D genes are given only for firm matches. The size entry is marked missing in some rows and otherwise reads once, few, many or a size class.

d_call: TRBD1
v_call: TRBV4-1
j_call: TRBJ1-2
clone_size: NA
cdr3_nt: TGCGCCAGCAGCCAAGATAGGGACAGGGTGTCTGGCTACACCTTC
cdr3_aa: CASSQDRDRVSGYTF

d_call: TRBD1
v_call: TRBV10-3
j_call: TRBJ1-5
clone_size: few
cdr3_nt: TGTGCCATCAGTCCGGGACAGGGAAATCAGCCCCAGCATTTT
cdr3_aa: CAISPGQGNQPQHF

d_call: TRBD1
v_call: TRBV29-1
j_call: TRBJ2-5
clone_size: NA
cdr3_nt: TGCAGCGGGGGTAAGATCGGGACAGGCCAAGAGACCCAGTACTTC
cdr3_aa: CSGGKIGTGQETQYF

d_call: TRBD1
v_call: TRBV19
j_call: TRBJ1-1
clone_size: NA
cdr3_nt: TGTGCCAGTGAGGCCAGGGGGATGAACACTGAAGCTTTCTTT
cdr3_aa: CASEARGMNTEAFF

d_call: NA
v_call: TRBV28
j_call: TRBJ1-1
clone_size: few
cdr3_nt: TGTGCCAGCAGTCCGCACAGCGGGCAGAACACTGAAGCTTTCTTT
cdr3_aa: CASSPHSGQNTEAFF

d_call: NA
v_call: TRBV30
j_call: TRBJ1-5
clone_size: NA
cdr3_nt: TGTGCCTGGAGTGAGAATAGCAATCAGCCCCAGCATTTT
cdr3_aa: CAWSENSNQPQHF

d_call: TRBD2
v_call: TRBV7-8
j_call: TRBJ2-7
clone_size: NA
cdr3_nt: TGTGCCAGCAGCCATCGCGGGGGGGAAACTGGTGAGCAGTACTTC
cdr3_aa: CASSHRGGETGEQYF

d_call: TRBD2
v_call: TRBV5-8
j_call: TRBJ2-7
clone_size: NA
cdr3_nt: TGTGCCAGCAGCTCAACCAGAGCGGGAGGGGTCGACGAGCAGTACTTC
cdr3_aa: CASSSTRAGGVDEQYF

d_call: NA
v_call: TRBV9
j_call: TRBJ2-5
clone_size: NA
cdr3_nt: TGTGCCAGCAGCCCGAGGGACCAGGGCTCGGAGACCCAGTACTTC
cdr3_aa: CASSPRDQGSETQYF

d_call: NA
v_call: TRBV7-9
j_call: TRBJ1-1
clone_size: NA
cdr3_nt: TGTGCCAGCAGCTTAGGTGGGGGGTTAGACACTGAAGCTTTCTTT
cdr3_aa: CASSLGGGLDTEAFF

d_call: TRBD1
v_call: TRBV10-3
j_call: TRBJ1-4
clone_size: NA
cdr3_nt: TGTGCCATCAGTGAGTCAATCGGACAGGGAACTAATGAAAAACTGTTTTTT
cdr3_aa: CAISESIGQGTNEKLFF

d_call: TRBD2
v_call: TRBV6-1
j_call: TRBJ2-1
clone_size: NA
cdr3_nt: TGTGCCAGCAGTGAAGGGACTAGCGGGGCCAATGAGCAGTTCTTC
cdr3_aa: CASSEGTSGANEQFF

d_call: NA
v_call: TRBV29-1
j_call: TRBJ2-1
clone_size: NA
cdr3_nt: TGCAGAGGGGGGAGTTTCCTAGGTGAGCAGTTCTTC
cdr3_aa: CRGGSFLGEQFF

d_call: NA
v_call: TRBV7-3
j_call: TRBJ2-3
clone_size: NA
cdr3_nt: TGTGCCAGCAGCCTAATGGGCGGGAGCACAGATACGCAGTATTTT
cdr3_aa: CASSLMGGSTDTQYF

d_call: TRBD1
v_call: TRBV6-6
j_call: TRBJ1-1
clone_size: NA
cdr3_nt: TGTGCCTGTAACAGGGGGGACACTGAAGCTTTCTTT
cdr3_aa: CACNRGDTEAFF

d_call: TRBD2
v_call: TRBV5-4
j_call: TRBJ2-1
clone_size: NA
cdr3_nt: TGTGCCAGCAGCTTGGCCGGGACTATCTCCTACAATGAGCAGTTCTTC
cdr3_aa: CASSLAGTISYNEQFF

d_call: TRBD2
v_call: TRBV18
j_call: TRBJ2-3
clone_size: NA
cdr3_nt: TGTGCCAGCTCACCGGGGAGGGCGGCAGATACGCAGTATTTT
cdr3_aa: CASSPGRAADTQYF

d_call: NA
v_call: TRBV2
j_call: TRBJ1-2
clone_size: NA
cdr3_nt: TGTGCCAGCCAATGGGGGCGGGTGTATGGCTACACCTTC
cdr3_aa: CASQWGRVYGYTF

d_call: TRBD1
v_call: TRBV6-1
j_call: TRBJ1-2
clone_size: NA
cdr3_nt: TGTGCCAGCAGCCTAAACGGACAGGGTAACTATGGCTACACCTTC
cdr3_aa: CASSLNGQGNYGYTF

d_call: NA
v_call: TRBV5-1
j_call: TRBJ1-1
clone_size: NA
cdr3_nt: TGCGCCAGCAGCTTGGGATGGGCCGGGACTGAAGCTTTCTTT
cdr3_aa: CASSLGWAGTEAFF

d_call: NA
v_call: TRBV6-5
j_call: TRBJ1-2
clone_size: NA
cdr3_nt: TGTGCCAGCAGTTTGACCTTCGACACGCCCGGCTACACCTTC
cdr3_aa: CASSLTFDTPGYTF

d_call: NA
v_call: TRBV5-1
j_call: TRBJ1-1
clone_size: NA
cdr3_nt: TGCGCCAGCAGCTTGGCCCCGGGAGGGGGAACAGGGACTGAAGCTTTCTTT
cdr3_aa: CASSLAPGGGTGTEAFF

d_call: TRBD2
v_call: TRBV19
j_call: TRBJ2-1
clone_size: NA
cdr3_nt: TGTGCCAGTAGCTACAGGAATACTGGACTAGCGGGAGGAGGATACAATGAGCAGTTCTTC
cdr3_aa: CASSYRNTGLAGGGYNEQFF

d_call: TRBD1
v_call: TRBV7-2
j_call: TRBJ1-2
clone_size: once
cdr3_nt: TGTGCCAGCAGCTCGCCCGGGACAGGGTTCTATGGCTACACCTTC
cdr3_aa: CASSSPGTGFYGYTF

d_call: TRBD1
v_call: TRBV6-5
j_call: TRBJ2-3
clone_size: NA
cdr3_nt: TGTGCCAGCAGTTACTCCAGGGGGTGGACAGATACGCAGTATTTT
cdr3_aa: CASSYSRGWTDTQYF

d_call: NA
v_call: TRBV7-9
j_call: TRBJ2-1
clone_size: NA
cdr3_nt: TGTGCCAGTTACGAAGGATACAATGAGCAGTTCTTC
cdr3_aa: CASYEGYNEQFF

d_call: NA
v_call: TRBV21-1
j_call: TRBJ2-1
clone_size: NA
cdr3_nt: TGTGCCAGCAGCTGGGGACAGGGGGTTTCCTACAATGAGCAGTTCTTC
cdr3_aa: CASSWGQGVSYNEQFF

d_call: NA
v_call: TRBV18
j_call: TRBJ2-7
clone_size: NA
cdr3_nt: TGTGCCAGCTCACCACCGGTCGGTACCTACGAGCAGTACTTC
cdr3_aa: CASSPPVGTYEQYF

d_call: NA
v_call: TRBV28
j_call: TRBJ1-5
clone_size: NA
cdr3_nt: TGTGCCAGCAGTTTATCGGGAGATAGCAATCAGCCCCAGCATTTT
cdr3_aa: CASSLSGDSNQPQHF

d_call: TRBD1
v_call: TRBV28
j_call: TRBJ2-5
clone_size: NA
cdr3_nt: TGTGCCAGCAGTCCATCCTGGGACAGACAAGAGACCCAGTACTTC
cdr3_aa: CASSPSWDRQETQYF

d_call: TRBD1
v_call: TRBV28
j_call: TRBJ1-5
clone_size: NA
cdr3_nt: TGTGCCAGCTCCTCCCCCGGGACAGGGGGCGTTCAGCCCCAGCATTTT
cdr3_aa: CASSSPGTGGVQPQHF

d_call: NA
v_call: TRBV4-1
j_call: TRBJ2-6
clone_size: NA
cdr3_nt: TGCGCCAGCAGCCAAGTTATGGCGAGGGTACCCAACTCTGGGGCCAACGTCCTGACTTTC
cdr3_aa: CASSQVMARVPNSGANVLTF

d_call: NA
v_call: TRBV9
j_call: TRBJ1-6
clone_size: NA
cdr3_nt: TGTGCCAGCAGCGTAGCTACCGGATGGGGTTCACCCCTCCACTTT
cdr3_aa: CASSVATGWGSPLHF

d_call: TRBD2
v_call: TRBV15
j_call: TRBJ2-3
clone_size: NA
cdr3_nt: TGTGCCACCAGCAGACTGACTAGCAGAAGTTCAGATACGCAGTATTTT
cdr3_aa: CATSRLTSRSSDTQYF

d_call: TRBD2
v_call: TRBV7-7
j_call: TRBJ2-5
clone_size: NA
cdr3_nt: TGTGCTAGCGGGTCTAGCGGGAGGTCCGGCCAAGAGACCCAGTACTTC
cdr3_aa: CASGSSGRSGQETQYF

d_call: TRBD2
v_call: TRBV5-8
j_call: TRBJ2-3
clone_size: NA
cdr3_nt: TGTGCCAGCACCCTAGCGGGGGTGATCGGGCAGTATTTT
cdr3_aa: CASTLAGVIGQYF

d_call: NA
v_call: TRBV2
j_call: TRBJ1-6
clone_size: NA
cdr3_nt: TGTGCCAGCAGTTACAGGGCGGCACCCCTCCACTTT
cdr3_aa: CASSYRAAPLHF

d_call: TRBD2
v_call: TRBV7-2
j_call: TRBJ2-3
clone_size: NA
cdr3_nt: TGTGCCAGCAGCTTAGATGCGGCTAGCGGGAGCACAGATACGCAGTATTTT
cdr3_aa: CASSLDAASGSTDTQYF

d_call: NA
v_call: TRBV5-6
j_call: TRBJ1-5
clone_size: NA
cdr3_nt: TGTGCCAGCAGCTTGGACGGGGGAAGGCAGCCCCAGCATTTT
cdr3_aa: CASSLDGGRQPQHF

d_call: NA
v_call: TRBV29-1
j_call: TRBJ1-1
clone_size: NA
cdr3_nt: TGCAGCGTTGAAGATAATGCTTACACAGGGAATACTGAAGCTTTCTTT
cdr3_aa: CSVEDNAYTGNTEAFF

d_call: NA
v_call: TRBV6-1
j_call: TRBJ1-5
clone_size: few
cdr3_nt: TGTGCCAGCAGTGTACCGTGGGGTAGCAATCAGCCCCAGCATTTT
cdr3_aa: CASSVPWGSNQPQHF

d_call: NA
v_call: TRBV5-1
j_call: TRBJ2-3
clone_size: NA
cdr3_nt: TGCGCCAGCAGCTTGGACCTTGGGGCAGATACGCAGTATTTT
cdr3_aa: CASSLDLGADTQYF

d_call: NA
v_call: TRBV19
j_call: TRBJ1-1
clone_size: NA
cdr3_nt: TGTGCCAGTGCCACGGTCACTGAAGCTTTCTTT
cdr3_aa: CASATVTEAFF

d_call: NA
v_call: TRBV6-1
j_call: TRBJ1-1
clone_size: NA
cdr3_nt: TGTGCCAGCACCCAGTCGGGTCGGTCTAACACTGAAGCTTTCTTT
cdr3_aa: CASTQSGRSNTEAFF